This T cell receptor (beta chain) is from a study of vaccination effects on CD4 cells after COVID-19. Libraries were prepared by immunoSEQ multiplex PCR; TCRdb keeps only in-frame clonotypes and omits some of them. The table includes tens of thousands of clones, about four fifths detected once. V was shortened by 6 bases and J by 8 bases, with 16 bases between the two germline ends. Germline-derived CDR1 and CDR2 are WSHSY and SAAADI. The CDR3 extends over 14 amino acids. Of note for this clone: Its antigen remains unidentified.

Sequencing followed a ViraFEST assay step that expanded antigen-specific CD4+ T cells with viral peptide pools. Subsequent to 10 days of culture, CD4+ T cells were isolated. Vaccine recipients, nucleocapsid antibody negative, had no prior SARS-CoV-2 infection. Approximately 2 million PBMC were seeded per well and grown in the presence of about 9 IU/ml IL-2 and 10 ug/ml peptides. The input for sequencing was CD4+ T cells from PBMCs cultured with HCoV-NL63 spike peptides, taken before COVID-19 vaccination. This TCR was sampled from a human donor who received a COVID-19 vaccine. The chain employs TRBV10-2 and TRBJ1-4; weak D call: TRBD1 (6 bases). CDR3 nucleotide sequence: TGCGCCAGCAGAGAACAGGGAATATCGGAAAAACTGTTTTTT. Residues: CASREQGISEKLFF.